Below, 27 T cell receptor beta chains from the same sample are listed, as sequenced in a study of blood T cell repertoires in COVID-19. The protocol was immunoSEQ multiplex PCR, while the TCRdb copy is restricted to in-frame clones and leaves out a portion. Of about 130,000 clones in the sample, around 86% were seen once. Sequencing was done on a sample of peripheral blood. The receptors were gathered from a woman of 80 years or more with acute or convalescent COVID-19.

The rearrangement uses TRBV7-2 and TRBJ1-1; TRBD1 matches 7 bases. The CDR3 is 13 amino acids. With V trimmed by 6 bases and J by 2 bases, 3 bases remained unmatched. CDR1 SGHTA and CDR2 FQGNSA come from the germline V gene. The CDR3 sequence is CASRGQPNTEAFF. The CDR3 DNA follows: TGTGCCAGCAGGGGACAGCCAAACACTGAAGCTTTCTTT.

The genes are TRBV7-2 and TRBJ2-1; TRBD1 is a possible D gene (5 bases). The V and J ends lost 1 base and 4 bases respectively, with 14 bases between them. Germline assignment: CDR1 SGHTA and CDR2 FQGNSA. The CDR3 covers 16 residues. CDR3 in amino acids: CASSLGGATAYNEQFF. The CDR3 DNA reads TGTGCCAGCAGCTTAGGTGGGGCGACTGCGTACAATGAGCAGTTCTTC.

V gene TRBV2 combines with J gene TRBJ1-2; a weak D match, TRBD1 (5 bases). The CDR3 spans 13 residues. The germline V and J ends were trimmed by 4 bases and 5 bases, with 11 bases remaining between them. Germline V gives CDR1 SNHLY, CDR2 FYNNEI. As DNA, the CDR3 is TGTGCCAGCAGTGGGGCGGGGCGATATGGCTACACCTTC. Its translation: CASSGAGRYGYTF.

This chain's CDR3 is CASSLLMAPYEQYV. DNA of the CDR3: TGTGCCAGCAGCTTATTAATGGCCCCCTACGAGCAGTACGTC. The V call is TRBV11-2, the J call TRBJ2-7; no firm D call. V was cut by 2 bases and J by 2 bases, with 10 bases left in between. The CDR3 consists of 14 residues. Germline CDR1 reads SGHAT; CDR2 reads FQNNGV.

The chain recombines TRBV6-5 with TRBJ2-7, with D perhaps matching TRBD1 (6 bases). This CDR3 is built from 13 residues. CDR1 and CDR2 (germline): MNHEY, SVGAGI. V lost 4 bases and J 6 bases, leaving 13 bases between the germline ends. Here the CDR3 reads CASSSNRVREQYF. CDR3 nucleotide sequence: TGTGCCAGCAGTTCGAACAGGGTACGCGAGCAGTACTTC.

CDR3 DNA sequence: TGTGCCAGCAGTCATAGCGTGTTTGAGCAGTTCTTC. It encodes CASSHSVFEQFF. The rearrangement links TRBV6-2 or TRBV6-3 to TRBJ2-1; possible D gene TRBD2, 5 bases. The CDR3 runs to 12 residues. The V end lost 5 bases, the J end lost 9 bases, and 11 bases lay between the germline ends. The germline CDR1 and CDR2 sequences are MNHEY and SVGEGT.

The chain joins TRBV12-3 or TRBV12-4 to TRBJ1-6; D is undetermined. This CDR3 comprises 13 residues. Trimming took off 3 bases at V and 7 bases at J, with 7 bases between the two ends. CDR3 residues: CASSFELNSPLHF. CDR3 DNA sequence: TGTGCCAGCAGTTTTGAGTTAAATTCACCCCTCCACTTT.

The chain joins TRBV6-6 to TRBJ1-1; a weak D match, TRBD1 (6 bases). V was shortened by 6 bases and J by 5 bases, with 13 bases between the two germline ends. The germline CDR1 and CDR2 sequences are MNHNY and SVGAGI (reference sequence). The CDR3 length is 13 residues. In nucleotides, the CDR3 is TGTGCCAGCAGCACAGACAGGTCTACTGAAGCTTTCTTT. As protein: CASSTDRSTEAFF.

The chain uses TRBV4-1 and TRBJ2-1, with 9 bases identical to TRBD2. The CDR3 is made up of 16 amino acids. J was trimmed by 10 bases and V by 0 bases; bases with no gene match: 10. Germline V gene lookup returns CDR1 MGHRA and CDR2 YSYEKL. CDR3 sequence (DNA): TGCGCCAGCAGCCAAGAAGGCGGGGGGGCGGTGAGGGAGCAGTTCTTC. Translated: CASSQEGGGAVREQFF.

The V and J genes are TRBV2 and TRBJ1-1; D call uncertain. The germline V gene encodes CDR1 SNHLY and CDR2 FYNNEI. Trimming cost V 10 bases and J 2 bases, with 17 bases left between them. This CDR3 region has 14 residues. The CDR3 spells CATRTERFNTEAFF. The DNA of the CDR3 is TGTGCCACCCGTACGGAGCGCTTTAACACTGAAGCTTTCTTT.

The J gene is TRBJ2-5, the V gene TRBV19, with D maybe TRBD2 (7 bases). The V gene's germline CDR1 is LNHDA and CDR2 SQIVND (reference sequence). V lost 7 bases, J lost 2 bases, and 11 bases lay in between. The CDR3 covers 13 residues. The CDR3 region is CASNGGRQETQYF. The DNA of the CDR3 is TGTGCCAGTAACGGGGGGCGACAAGAGACCCAGTACTTC.

The V call is TRBV19, the J call TRBJ1-1, with 7 bases identical to TRBD1. Trimming at V came to 9 bases and at J to 4 bases, leaving 5 bases not matched to a gene. The CDR3 spans 12 residues. CDR1 and CDR2 from the germline V gene are LNHDA and SQIVND (reference sequence). The CDR3 protein is CASRGQPTEAFF. For the CDR3, the DNA is TGTGCCAGCCGGGGACAGCCCACTGAAGCTTTCTTT.

The chain links TRBV29-1 to TRBJ1-1; perhaps TRBD1 as D (6 bases). The germline V gene has CDR1 SQVTM and CDR2 ANQGSEA. The CDR3 contains 14 residues. The V end was cut by 4 bases, the J end by 3 bases, with 15 bases between. In nucleotides, the CDR3 is TGCAGCGTTGGGCACAGGGATGGGCACACTGAAGCTTTCTTT. It specifies CSVGHRDGHTEAFF.

The chain has TRBV7-6 and TRBJ2-3, with TRBD2 matching over 10 bases. The CDR3 totals 18 residues. In germline, CDR1 is SGHVS, CDR2 FNYEAQ. Trimming took 2 bases from V and 4 from J; bases not matched to a gene: 12. This chain's CDR3 is CASSLYGWVAGGSDTQYF. The CDR3 DNA reads as TGTGCCAGCAGCTTATACGGTTGGGTAGCGGGGGGATCAGATACGCAGTATTTT. Combining the CDR3 with reference TRBV7-6 and TRBJ2-3 gives the whole variable domain GAGVSQSPRYKVTKRGQDVALRCDPISGHVSLYWYRQALGQGPEFLTYFNYEAQQDKSGLPNDRFSAERPEGSISTLTIQRTEQRDSAMYRCASSLYGWVAGGSDTQYFGPGTRLTVL.

The chain recombines TRBV18 with TRBJ1-4; no reliable D call. The V and J ends lost 3 bases and 4 bases respectively, with 6 bases between them. The CDR3 has 13 amino acids. Germline values: CDR1 KGHSH, CDR2 LQKENI. CDR3 in DNA: TGTGCCAGCTCACCGTTCGGTAATGAAAAACTGTTTTTT. As protein: CASSPFGNEKLFF.

In its sample, this clone was seen a few times. The V and J genes are TRBV19 and TRBJ1-5; 8 nucleotides match TRBD1. Trimming took 8 bases from V and 1 from J; bases not matched to a gene: 7. There are 15 residues in the CDR3. The germline V gene encodes CDR1 LNHDA and CDR2 SQIVND (reference sequence). The CDR3 DNA is TGTGCCAGTGTTGGACAGGGTGGAAGCAATCAGCCCCAGCATTTT. It codes for CASVGQGGSNQPQHF.

The chain employs TRBV2 and TRBJ2-1; D is possibly TRBD1 (5 bases). The CDR3 length is 16 residues. Trimming took off 2 bases at V and 5 bases at J, with 16 bases between the two ends. The germline V gene encodes CDR1 SNHLY and CDR2 FYNNEI. The CDR3 DNA sequence: TGTGCCAGCAGTGAAAGAAGACAGCCCCCCGACAATGAGCAGTTCTTC. Residues: CASSERRQPPDNEQFF.

This chain uses TRBV5-1 with TRBJ1-4; a weak D match, TRBD1 (6 bases). CDR3 size: 14 residues. Trimming cost V 5 bases and J 0 bases, with 8 bases left between them. Germline CDR1 is SGHRS and CDR2 is YFSETQ. The CDR3 spells CASRAGATNEKLFF. Here the CDR3 DNA reads TGCGCCAGCAGGGCAGGGGCAACTAATGAAAAACTGTTTTTT. Looking up the rest from reference TRBV5-1 and TRBJ1-4 gives the full variable domain: KAGVTQTPRYLIKTRGQQVTLSCSPISGHRSVSWYQQTPGQGLQFLFEYFSETQRNKGNFPGRFSGRQFSNSRSEMNVSTLELGDSALYLCASRAGATNEKLFFGSGTQLSVL.

The chain recombines TRBV10-3 with TRBJ2-7, with TRBD1 matching over 8 bases. The germline CDR1 and CDR2 sequences are ENHRY and SYGVKD. This CDR3 comprises 12 residues. Trimming at V came to 6 bases and at J to 6 bases, leaving 4 bases not matched to a gene. CDR3 coding DNA: TGTGCCATCAGGAGGACAGGGTTCGAGCAGTACTTC. It is translated as CAIRRTGFEQYF.

V and J are TRBV19 and TRBJ1-1; D possibly corresponds to TRBD1 (5 bases). CDR1 and CDR2 from the germline V gene are LNHDA and SQIVND (reference sequence). Trimming left V 6 bases short and J 10 bases short, with 21 bases between. The CDR3 is made up of 14 amino acids. In nucleotides, the CDR3 is TGTGCCAGTAGCCCCACCGGGAGGTTTGGGGGAGCTTTCTTT. It is translated as CASSPTGRFGGAFF. Supplemented by reference TRBV19 and TRBJ1-1, the full variable domain reads DGGITQSPKYLFRKEGQNVTLSCEQNLNHDAMYWYRQDPGQGLRLIYYSQIVNDFQKGDIAEGYSVSREKKESFPLTVTSAQKNPTAFYLCASSPTGRFGGAFFGQGTRLTVV.

As DNA, the CDR3 is TGTGCCAGCAGCTTAAACCAGGGGGAAACTGAAGCTTTCTTT. Translated, it gives CASSLNQGETEAFF. The V and J genes are TRBV11-3 and TRBJ1-1; 7 positions match TRBD1. This CDR3 is built from 14 residues. Unmatched junction bases numbered 5, after V lost 2 bases and J lost 5 bases. Germline CDR1 and CDR2: SGHNT and YENEEA.

The V call is TRBV28, the J call TRBJ1-2; D gene ambiguous. V dropped 8 bases and J dropped 4 bases, with 23 bases sitting between them. From germline, CDR1 is MDHEN and CDR2 SYDVKM. The length of the CDR3 is 16 residues. In DNA form, the CDR3 reads TGTGCCAGCTCCCCCGAAGGTCACGGGTACGGCTATGGCTACACCTTC. It codes for CASSPEGHGYGYGYTF.

V and J are TRBV9 and TRBJ2-7, with a possible D match to TRBD1 (5 bases). CDR3 length: 13 amino acids. V gave up 3 bases and J gave up 6 bases, with 13 bases separating them. Germline CDR1 and CDR2: SGDLS and YYNGEE. CDR3 sequence: CASSADAQGEQYV. The CDR3 DNA reads TGTGCCAGCAGCGCCGACGCGCAGGGCGAGCAGTACGTC.

DNA of the CDR3: TGCGCCAGCAGCTCTCAGACAGGATCGGAGCCCCAGTACTTC. This codes for CASSSQTGSEPQYF. The rearrangement joins TRBV5-1 to TRBJ2-5, with D possibly being TRBD1 (6 bases). This CDR3 spans 14 amino acids. Germline assignment: CDR1 SGHRS and CDR2 YFSETQ. Trimming shortened V by 3 bases and J by 9 bases, and 18 bases separated the two germline ends.

This clone was seen only once. The gene calls are TRBV4-1 and TRBJ1-6; weak D call: TRBD1 (5 bases). The germline CDR1 and CDR2 sequences are MGHRA and YSYEKL. The CDR3 totals 16 residues. Between the trimmed V and J ends, which lost 0 bases and 7 bases, there was a span of 13 bases. The CDR3: CASSQDWGWGNSPLHF. The CDR3, as DNA: TGCGCCAGCAGCCAAGACTGGGGTTGGGGCAATTCACCCCTCCACTTT.

This chain connects TRBV6-5 to TRBJ2-7, with TRBD2 as a possible D gene (5 bases). This CDR3 is 16 amino acids long. Germline CDR1 reads MNHEY; CDR2 reads SVGAGI. V was clipped by 0 bases and J by 2 bases, with 14 bases between them. CDR3 DNA sequence: TGTGCCAGCAGTTACTCAGGTCTCAACGGGGCCTACGAGCAGTACTTC. Translating gives CASSYSGLNGAYEQYF.

The V and J genes are TRBV4-2 and TRBJ2-1, with TRBD2 identical over 13 bases. Germline loops: CDR1 LGHNA, CDR2 YNFKEQ. V shed 2 bases and J 2 bases; nucleotides not matched to a gene: 3. The CDR3 is 17 residues long. CDR3 sequence: CASSQTSGGATYNEQFF. Here the CDR3 DNA reads TGTGCCAGCAGCCAAACTAGCGGGGGGGCCACCTACAATGAGCAGTTCTTC.